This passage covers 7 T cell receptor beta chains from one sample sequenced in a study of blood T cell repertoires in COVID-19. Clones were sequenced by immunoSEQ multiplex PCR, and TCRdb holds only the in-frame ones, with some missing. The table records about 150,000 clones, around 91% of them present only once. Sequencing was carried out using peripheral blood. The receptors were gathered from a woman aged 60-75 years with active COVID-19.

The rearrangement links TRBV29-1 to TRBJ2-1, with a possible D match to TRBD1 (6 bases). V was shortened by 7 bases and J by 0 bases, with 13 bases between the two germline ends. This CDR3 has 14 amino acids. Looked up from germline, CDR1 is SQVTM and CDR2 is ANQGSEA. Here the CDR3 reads CSASDRSSYNEQFF. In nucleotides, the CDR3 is TGCAGCGCCTCAGACAGGAGCTCCTACAATGAGCAGTTCTTC.

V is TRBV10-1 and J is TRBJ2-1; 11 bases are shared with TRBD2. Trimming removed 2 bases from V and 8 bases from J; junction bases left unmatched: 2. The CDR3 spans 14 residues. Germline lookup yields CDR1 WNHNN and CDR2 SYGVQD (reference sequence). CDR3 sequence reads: CASSETSGSYEQFF. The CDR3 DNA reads TGCGCCAGCAGTGAGACTAGCGGGAGCTATGAGCAGTTCTTC.

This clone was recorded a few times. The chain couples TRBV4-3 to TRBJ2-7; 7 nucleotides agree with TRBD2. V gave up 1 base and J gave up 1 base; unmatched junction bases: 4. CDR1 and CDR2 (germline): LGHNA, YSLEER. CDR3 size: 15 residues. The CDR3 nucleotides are TGCGCCAGCAGCCAAGTGCTAGCGGAGTCCTACGAGCAGTACTTC. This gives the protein CASSQVLAESYEQYF.

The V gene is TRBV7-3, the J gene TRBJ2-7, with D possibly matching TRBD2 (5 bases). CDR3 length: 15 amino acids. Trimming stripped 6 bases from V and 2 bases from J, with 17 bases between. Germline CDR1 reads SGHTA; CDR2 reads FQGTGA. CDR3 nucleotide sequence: TGTGCCAGCAGTCAATCGCCCCCCGGGGCCTACGAGCAGTACTTC. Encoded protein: CASSQSPPGAYEQYF.

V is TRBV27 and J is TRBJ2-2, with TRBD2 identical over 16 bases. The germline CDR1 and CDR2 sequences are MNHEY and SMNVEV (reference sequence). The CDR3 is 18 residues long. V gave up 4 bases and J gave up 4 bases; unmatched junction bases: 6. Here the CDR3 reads CASSWGLAGGPATGELFF. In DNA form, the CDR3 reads TGTGCCAGCAGTTGGGGACTAGCGGGAGGGCCGGCCACCGGGGAGCTGTTTTTT.

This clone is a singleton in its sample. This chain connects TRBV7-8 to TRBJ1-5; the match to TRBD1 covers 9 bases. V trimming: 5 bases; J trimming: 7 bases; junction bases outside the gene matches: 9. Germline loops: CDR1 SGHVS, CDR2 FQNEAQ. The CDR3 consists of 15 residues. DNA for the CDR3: TGTGCCAGCAGCACCAAACCGGGACAGGGACAGCCCCAGCATTTT. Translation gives CASSTKPGQGQPQHF.

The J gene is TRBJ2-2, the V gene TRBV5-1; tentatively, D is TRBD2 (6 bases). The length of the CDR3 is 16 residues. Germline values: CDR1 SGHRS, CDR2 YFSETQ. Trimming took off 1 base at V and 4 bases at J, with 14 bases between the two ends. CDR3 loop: CASSLYAGFVTGELFF. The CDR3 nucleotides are TGCGCCAGCAGCTTGTACGCGGGATTCGTCACCGGGGAGCTGTTTTTT.